These 17 T cell receptor beta chains originate from one sample sequenced in a study of blood T cells in healthy people across ages. A second PCR, run for roughly 6 to 11 cycles, used a sample-barcoded 5' primer plus a J-beta primer mix. TCRdb redid the calling of the 5' RACE reads with MiXCR, one entry per CDR3 protein. This sample has 1.2 million to 1.5 million distinct CDR3 sequences; 45% to 70% occur once, and the top ten carry under 8.5%. Sequencing was performed on blood. The receptors were gathered from a man aged 18 to 35 in good health.

V and J are TRBV5-6 and TRBJ1-1; 8 positions match TRBD1. Germline lookup yields CDR1 SGHDT and CDR2 YYEEEE. The CDR3 is 13 residues long. V dropped 6 bases and J dropped 0; count of bases not matched to a gene: 1. In DNA, the CDR3 is TGTGCCAGCACAGGGGGCGTGAACACTGAAGCTTTCTTT. It specifies CASTGGVNTEAFF. The full variable domain, in which reference TRBV5-6 and TRBJ1-1 provide the parts outside the CDR3, is DAGVTQSPTHLIKTRGQQVTLRCSPKSGHDTVSWYQQALGQGPQFIFQYYEEEERQRGNFPDRFSGHQFPNYSSELNVNALLLGDSALYLCASTGGVNTEAFFGQGTRLTVV.

This sequence joins TRBV20-1 and TRBJ2-7; D is uncertain. V was cut by 1 base and J by 2 bases, with 9 bases left in between. From germline, CDR1 is DFQATT and CDR2 SNEGSKA (reference sequence). The CDR3 has 13 residues. CDR3 DNA sequence: TGCAGTGCTAGAGCCCGACGAGCCTACGAGCAGTACTTC. Its translation is CSARARRAYEQYF.

This chain connects TRBV12-3 or TRBV12-4 to TRBJ2-3; 7 bases are a match to TRBD2. V lost 3 bases and J lost 8; bases outside the gene matches: 11. The length of the CDR3 is 15 residues. The CDR3: CASSFGASGIGTQYF. CDR3 nucleotides: TGTGCCAGCAGTTTCGGAGCTAGCGGAATAGGTACGCAGTATTTT.

In its sample, this clonotype was seen a few times. J is TRBJ2-7 and V is TRBV9; the D is unclear. The CDR3 is made up of 13 amino acids. CDR1 and CDR2 (germline): SGDLS, YYNGEE. Trimming pared 0 bases from V and 3 bases from J, leaving 7 bases between. CDR3 DNA sequence: TGTGCCAGCAGCGTAGTACCTGGCTACGAGCAGTACTTC. This encodes CASSVVPGYEQYF.

The CDR3 protein is CASEGYGYTF. The CDR3 nucleotides read TGTGCCAGCGAGGGCTATGGCTACACCTTC. This chain connects TRBV7-9 to TRBJ1-2; unclear D gene. Germline lookup yields CDR1 SEHNR and CDR2 FQNEAQ (reference sequence). The CDR3 spans 10 residues. With 8 bases removed from V and 4 bases from J, the gap between germline ends came to 5 bases.

Notes on this clonotype: A read error may produce the germline difference seen at one junction end. This chain links TRBV7-9 with TRBJ1-1, with D tentatively TRBD1 (5 bases). This CDR3 comprises 15 residues. Germline V CDR1 and CDR2: SEHNR, FQNEAQ (reference sequence). The CDR3 protein is CASSLGPHMNAEAFF. In DNA form, the CDR3 reads TGTGCCAGCAGCTTGGGGCCCCACATGAACGCTGAAGCTTTCTTT.

This chain links TRBV12-3 or TRBV12-4 with TRBJ2-7; 7 nucleotides line up with TRBD1. The J call may be incorrect, as the DNA end agrees better with TRBJ2-5. This CDR3 spans 14 amino acids. CDR3 amino acids: CASSLGDREWTQYF. The CDR3 DNA is TGTGCCAGCAGTTTAGGCGACAGGGAATGGACCCAGTACTTC.

This clonotype was found once. This rearrangement joins TRBV27 to TRBJ2-6; D perhaps matches TRBD2 (6 bases). This CDR3 is 17 amino acids long. The germline V gene encodes CDR1 MNHEY and CDR2 SMNVEV (reference sequence). Trimming pared 3 bases from V and 0 bases from J, leaving 12 bases between. The CDR3 spells CASSLEGTNSGANVLTF. The CDR3 DNA is TGTGCCAGCAGTTTGGAGGGGACCAACTCTGGGGCCAACGTCCTGACTTTC.

The rearrangement links TRBV7-9 to TRBJ2-5; TRBD2 might be the D (5 bases). The V end was cut by 5 bases, the J end by 1 base, with 14 bases between. Germline lookup yields CDR1 SEHNR and CDR2 FQNEAQ (reference sequence). This CDR3 contains 15 residues. CDR3 coding DNA: TGTGCCAGCAGCCCAGCCATCGCGGGCCAAGAGACCCAGTACTTC. Amino acids: CASSPAIAGQETQYF.

This clonotype came up a few times. This chain joins TRBV9 and TRBJ2-7; D gene uncertain. The germline V gene encodes CDR1 SGDLS and CDR2 YYNGEE. The CDR3 consists of 15 residues. With 4 bases removed from V and 2 bases from J, the gap between germline ends came to 16 bases. For the CDR3, the DNA is TGTGCCAGCAGCCCAGGACCTCTGGGTGCCTACGAGCAGTACTTC. Encoded protein: CASSPGPLGAYEQYF.

This sequence joins TRBV12-3 or TRBV12-4 and TRBJ1-1; D is ambiguous. V lost 6 bases and J lost 0, with 11 bases in between. The length of the CDR3 is 14 residues. The DNA for the CDR3 is TGTGCCAGCAGGACCTTGATGTTGAACACTGAAGCTTTCTTT. This codes for CASRTLMLNTEAFF.

J is TRBJ2-3 and V is TRBV27; 11 nucleotides align to TRBD2. Trimming took 6 bases from V and 4 from J; bases not matched to a gene: 9. Germline V gene lookup returns CDR1 MNHEY and CDR2 SMNVEV (reference sequence). The CDR3 consists of 16 residues. CDR3 protein: CASSPKTSGVSDTQYF. The CDR3, as DNA: TGTGCCAGCAGCCCCAAGACTAGCGGGGTTTCAGATACGCAGTATTTT.

The chain recombines TRBV5-4 with TRBJ1-1; D is undetermined. Germline-derived CDR1 and CDR2 are SGHNT and YYREEE (reference sequence). V lost 1 base and J 4 bases, leaving 11 bases between the germline ends. The CDR3 is made up of 14 amino acids. CDR3 sequence reads: CASSLIGESTEAFF. The CDR3, as DNA: TGTGCCAGCAGCTTGATCGGCGAATCCACTGAAGCTTTCTTT.

The V and J genes are TRBV21-1 and TRBJ2-3; the tabulated D call, TRBD1, remains unverified against the DNA. TRBV21-1 is classified as a pseudogene. The CDR3 runs 17 residues. DNA for the CDR3: TGTGCCAGCAGCAATGAGTGGAGAGACAGGGTCACAGATACGCAGTATTTT. Translated: CASSNEWRDRVTDTQYF.

J is TRBJ2-5 and V is TRBV11-1; 9 nucleotides align to TRBD1. The germline V gene encodes CDR1 SGHAT and CDR2 FQDESV (reference sequence). V shed 6 bases, J shed 11 bases, and the junction held 4 bases outside the gene matches. CDR3 length: 11 residues. The CDR3 spells CASRTGGEQYF. DNA for the CDR3: TGTGCCAGCAGGACAGGGGGAGAGCAGTACTTC.

V gene TRBV12-3 or TRBV12-4 combines with J gene TRBJ2-2; D not resolved. With 3 bases removed from V and 3 bases from J, the gap between germline ends came to 20 bases. This CDR3 comprises 18 residues. The CDR3 DNA reads as TGTGCCAGCAGTTTCCGAGCCGTAGGCCTTCCCCACACCGGGGAGCTGTTTTTT. It specifies CASSFRAVGLPHTGELFF.

The chain employs TRBV12-3 or TRBV12-4 and TRBJ2-3; no firm D call. Trimming removed 4 bases at V and 1 base at J, with 9 bases between. CDR3 length: 14 residues. The CDR3 protein is CASSSWVGTDTQYF. The CDR3 nucleotides read TGTGCCAGCAGTTCGTGGGTGGGCACAGATACGCAGTATTTT.